The 4 T cell receptor beta chains presented below share a single source sample, sequenced in a study of shared clonotypes between healthy human individuals. Sequenced by immunoSEQ multiplex PCR; TCRdb stores in-frame clones only, minus some. This table holds around 510,000 clones, more than 95% found once. The sample consisted of naive CD4+ T cells sorted from blood. As to subset: CD45RA+ positively selected. The source is a woman aged 25 to 39 in good health.

The chain employs TRBV10-1 and TRBJ2-3; no definite D call. Deletions cut 7 bases from V and 0 bases from J, with 17 bases between. Germline CDR1 is WNHNN and CDR2 is SYGVQD (reference sequence). The CDR3 totals 16 residues. In nucleotides, the CDR3 is TGCGCCAGCACACTCACCCCCCCCTTGAGCACAGATACGCAGTATTTT. Translating gives CASTLTPPLSTDTQYF.

The rearrangement uses TRBV13 and TRBJ2-6, with unresolved D. V shed 5 bases and J shed 4 bases, with 15 bases lying between them. The CDR3 contains 16 residues. From germline, CDR1 is PRHDT and CDR2 FYEKMQ (reference sequence). CDR3 nucleotide sequence: TGTGCCAGCAGCCAGTTATACTCTCAGGGGGCCAACGTCCTGACTTTC. Translated: CASSQLYSQGANVLTF.

V gene TRBV2 combines with J gene TRBJ2-7; the D gene is possibly TRBD1 (6 bases). The CDR3 contains 10 residues. CDR1 and CDR2 (germline): SNHLY, FYNNEI. The CDR3 DNA follows: TGTCCAAACAGGGTCGGCGAGCAGTACTTC. Translating it yields CPNRVGEQYF.

The chain has TRBV27 and TRBJ1-1, with TRBD1 matching over 12 bases. The CDR3 contains 14 residues. After removal of 8 bases from V and 10 bases from J, the junction contained 11 bases not matched to a gene. Germline V gene lookup returns CDR1 MNHEY and CDR2 SMNVEV (reference sequence). CDR3 in DNA: TGTGCCAGCCTCAACCGGGACAGGGGGCTTAGAGCTTTCTTT. This codes for CASLNRDRGLRAFF.